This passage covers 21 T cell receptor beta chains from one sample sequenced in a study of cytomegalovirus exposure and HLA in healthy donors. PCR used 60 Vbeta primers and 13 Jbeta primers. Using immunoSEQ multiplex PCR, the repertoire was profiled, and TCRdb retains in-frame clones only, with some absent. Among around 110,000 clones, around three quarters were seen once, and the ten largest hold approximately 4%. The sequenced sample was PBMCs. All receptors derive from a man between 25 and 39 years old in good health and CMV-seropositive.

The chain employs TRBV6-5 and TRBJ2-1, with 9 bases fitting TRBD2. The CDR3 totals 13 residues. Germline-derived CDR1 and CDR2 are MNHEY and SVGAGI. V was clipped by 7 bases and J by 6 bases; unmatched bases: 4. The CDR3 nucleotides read TGTGCCAGCACGGCGGGGGGGACCAATGAGCAGTTCTTC. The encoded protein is CASTAGGTNEQFF.

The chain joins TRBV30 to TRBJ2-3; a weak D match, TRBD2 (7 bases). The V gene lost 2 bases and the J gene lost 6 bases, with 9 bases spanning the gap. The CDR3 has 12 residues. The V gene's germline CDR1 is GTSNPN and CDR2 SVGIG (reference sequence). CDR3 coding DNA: TGTGCCTGGAGTAGGGGGGGGGATACGCAGTATTTT. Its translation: CAWSRGGDTQYF.

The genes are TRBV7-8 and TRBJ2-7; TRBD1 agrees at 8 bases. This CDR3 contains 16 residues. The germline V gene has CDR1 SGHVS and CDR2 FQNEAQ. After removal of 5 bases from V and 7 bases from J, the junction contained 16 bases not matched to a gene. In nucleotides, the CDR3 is TGTGCCAGCAGCCCCCCTTGGGGACAGGCCCCTCAGGAGCAGTACTTC. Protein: CASSPPWGQAPQEQYF.

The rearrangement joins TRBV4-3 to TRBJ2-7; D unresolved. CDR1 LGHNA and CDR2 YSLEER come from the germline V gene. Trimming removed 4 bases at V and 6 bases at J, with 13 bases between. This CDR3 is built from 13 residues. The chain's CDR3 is CASSLIGASEQYF. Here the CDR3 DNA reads TGCGCCAGCAGCCTAATCGGTGCATCCGAGCAGTACTTC.

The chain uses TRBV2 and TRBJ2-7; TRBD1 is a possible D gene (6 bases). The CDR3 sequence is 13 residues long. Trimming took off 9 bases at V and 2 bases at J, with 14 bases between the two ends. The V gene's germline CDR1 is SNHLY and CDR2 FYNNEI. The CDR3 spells CARQGQFPYEQYF. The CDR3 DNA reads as TGTGCCAGACAAGGACAGTTCCCCTACGAGCAGTACTTC.

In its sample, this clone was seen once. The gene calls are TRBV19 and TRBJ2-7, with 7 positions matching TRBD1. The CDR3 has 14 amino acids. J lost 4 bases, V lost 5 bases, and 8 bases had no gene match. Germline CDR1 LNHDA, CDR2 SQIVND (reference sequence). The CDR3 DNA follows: TGTGCCAGTAGTTTGACAGGGTCGGGTTACGAGCAGTACTTC. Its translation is CASSLTGSGYEQYF.

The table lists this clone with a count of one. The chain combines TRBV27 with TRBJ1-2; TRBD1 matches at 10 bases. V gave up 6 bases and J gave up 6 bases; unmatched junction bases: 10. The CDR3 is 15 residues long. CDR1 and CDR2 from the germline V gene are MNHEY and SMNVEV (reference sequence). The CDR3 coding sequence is TGTGCCAGCAGCCTATTAGGGACAGGGGAAGATGGCTACACCTTC. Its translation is CASSLLGTGEDGYTF.

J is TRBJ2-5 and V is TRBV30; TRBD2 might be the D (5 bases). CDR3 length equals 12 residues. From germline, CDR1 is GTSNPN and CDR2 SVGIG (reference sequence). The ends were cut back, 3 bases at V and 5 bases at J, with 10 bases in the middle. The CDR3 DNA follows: TGTGCCTGGAGGGGGAGCTGGGAGACCCAGTACTTC. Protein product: CAWRGSWETQYF.

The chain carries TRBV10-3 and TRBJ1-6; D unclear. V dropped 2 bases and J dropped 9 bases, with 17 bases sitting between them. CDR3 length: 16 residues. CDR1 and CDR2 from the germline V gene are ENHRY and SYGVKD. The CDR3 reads CAISEGGSNTGSPLHF. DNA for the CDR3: TGTGCCATCAGTGAGGGCGGATCCAACACCGGTTCACCCCTCCACTTT.

CDR3 nucleotide sequence: TGTGCCAGCGGGAAGACAGGGAACCCCTACAATGAGCAGTTCTTC. This codes for CASGKTGNPYNEQFF. This chain connects TRBV5-6 to TRBJ2-1; the match to TRBD1 covers 7 bases. From germline, CDR1 is SGHDT and CDR2 YYEEEE. This CDR3 contains 15 residues. J lost 2 bases, V lost 7 bases, and 9 bases had no gene match.

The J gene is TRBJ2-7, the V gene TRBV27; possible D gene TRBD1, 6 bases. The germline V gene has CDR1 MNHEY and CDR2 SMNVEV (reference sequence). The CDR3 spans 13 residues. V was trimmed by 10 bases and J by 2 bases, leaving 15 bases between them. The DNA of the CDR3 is TGTGCCACACAGGGCCAGCGGACCTACGAGCAGTACTTC. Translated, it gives CATQGQRTYEQYF.

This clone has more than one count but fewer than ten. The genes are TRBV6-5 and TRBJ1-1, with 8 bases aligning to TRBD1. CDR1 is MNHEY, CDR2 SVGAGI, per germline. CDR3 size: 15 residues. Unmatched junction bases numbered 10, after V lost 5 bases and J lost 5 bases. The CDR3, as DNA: TGTGCCAGCAGTGTACAGACAGGGGACATGACTGAAGCTTTCTTT. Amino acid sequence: CASSVQTGDMTEAFF.

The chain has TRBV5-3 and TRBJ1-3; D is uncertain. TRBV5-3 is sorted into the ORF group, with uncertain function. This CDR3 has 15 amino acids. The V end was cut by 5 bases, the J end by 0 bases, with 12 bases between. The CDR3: CARREAQRSGNTIYF. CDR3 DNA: TGTGCCAGAAGGGAGGCACAACGCTCTGGAAACACCATATATTTT.

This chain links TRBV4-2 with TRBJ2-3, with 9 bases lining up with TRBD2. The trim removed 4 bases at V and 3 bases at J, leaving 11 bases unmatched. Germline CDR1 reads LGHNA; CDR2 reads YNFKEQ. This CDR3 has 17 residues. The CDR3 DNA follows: TGTGCCAGCAGCCCCGTTGGAGGCGGGAGGGCGACAGATACGCAGTATTTT. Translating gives CASSPVGGGRATDTQYF.

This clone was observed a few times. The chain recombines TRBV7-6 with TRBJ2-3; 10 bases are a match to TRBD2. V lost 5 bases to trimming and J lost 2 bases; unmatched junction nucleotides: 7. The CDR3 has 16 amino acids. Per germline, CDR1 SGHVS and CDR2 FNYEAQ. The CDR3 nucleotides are TGTGCCAGCAGCCTTTGGACTAGCGGTAACACAGATACGCAGTATTTT. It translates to CASSLWTSGNTDTQYF.

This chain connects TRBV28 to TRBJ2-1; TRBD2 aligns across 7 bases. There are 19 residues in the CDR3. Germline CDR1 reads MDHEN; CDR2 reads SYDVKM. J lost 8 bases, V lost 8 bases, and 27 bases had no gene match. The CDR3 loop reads CASSQPAIARAGVFDEQFF. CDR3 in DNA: TGTGCCAGCTCACAACCCGCAATAGCCCGCGCGGGAGTTTTCGATGAGCAGTTCTTC. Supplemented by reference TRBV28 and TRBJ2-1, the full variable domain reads DVKVTQSSRYLVKRTGEKVFLECVQDMDHENMFWYRQDPGLGLRLIYFSYDVKMKEKGDIPEGYSVSREKKERFSLILESASTNQTSMYLCASSQPAIARAGVFDEQFFGPGTRLTVL.

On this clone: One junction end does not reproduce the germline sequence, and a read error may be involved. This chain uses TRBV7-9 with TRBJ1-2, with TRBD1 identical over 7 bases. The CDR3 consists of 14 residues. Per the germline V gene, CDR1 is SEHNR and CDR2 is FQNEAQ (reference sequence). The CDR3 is CSSSLGGAVYGYTF. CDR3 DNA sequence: TGTTCCAGCAGCTTAGGGGGCGCCGTCTATGGCTACACCTTC.

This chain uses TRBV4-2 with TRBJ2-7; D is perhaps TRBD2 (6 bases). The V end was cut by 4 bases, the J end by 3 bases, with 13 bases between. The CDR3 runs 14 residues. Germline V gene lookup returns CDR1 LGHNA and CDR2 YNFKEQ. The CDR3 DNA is TGTGCCAGCAGCCCCAAATTGGGAGGCTACGAGCAGTACTTC. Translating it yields CASSPKLGGYEQYF.

CDR3 in DNA: TGTGCCAGCAGCTCAGGGACAGGCCAATCTAACTATGGCTACACCTTC. Translation: CASSSGTGQSNYGYTF. The J gene is TRBJ1-2, the V gene TRBV5-4; TRBD1 matches at 8 bases. V was clipped by 3 bases and J by 0 bases; unmatched bases: 7. From germline, CDR1 is SGHNT and CDR2 YYREEE (reference sequence). This CDR3 is built from 16 residues.

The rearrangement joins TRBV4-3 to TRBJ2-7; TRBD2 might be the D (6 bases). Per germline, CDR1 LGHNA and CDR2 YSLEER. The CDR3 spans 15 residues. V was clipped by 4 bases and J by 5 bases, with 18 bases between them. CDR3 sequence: CASSRSGLGTNEQYF. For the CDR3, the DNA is TGCGCCAGCAGCCGTTCGGGACTGGGGACCAACGAGCAGTACTTC.

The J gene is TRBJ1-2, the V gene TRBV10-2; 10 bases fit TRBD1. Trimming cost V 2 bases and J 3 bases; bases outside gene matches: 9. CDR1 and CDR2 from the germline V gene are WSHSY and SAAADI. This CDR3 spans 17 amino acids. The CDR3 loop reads CASSEMDRGGNDYGYTF. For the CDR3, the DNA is TGCGCCAGCAGTGAGATGGACAGGGGGGGGAATGACTATGGCTACACCTTC.